Sequencing of this TCR beta chain was carried out in a study of blood T cell repertoires in COVID-19. In the study overall: Samples of COVID-19 (acute and convalescent) were obtained from the United States, Italy and Spain. The cDNA or gDNA used as material had been derived from T cells, B-cell-depleted T cells, or PBMCs.

Only in-frame clones appear in the TCRdb table, and some are missing; sequencing was by immunoSEQ multiplex PCR. The table shows 140,000 or so clones, with around 85% occurring only once. Grouping used clinical history reported by participants in a survey and questionnaire. Only one count was recorded for this clone. Germline V CDR1 and CDR2: SNHLY, FYNNEI. V lost 6 bases to trimming and J lost 2 bases; unmatched junction nucleotides: 0. This CDR3 contains 12 residues. The sequenced sample consisted of PBMCs or T cells enriched from blood (not recorded which). The V and J genes are TRBV2 and TRBJ2-7, with 8 positions matching TRBD1. This sequence originates from a woman aged 35 to 49 who had recovered from COVID-19. Here the CDR3 reads CASRTGAYEQYF. CDR3 nucleotides: TGTGCCAGCAGGACAGGGGCCTACGAGCAGTACTTC.